The 9 T cell receptor beta chains reported below all come from one sample, sequenced in a study of cytomegalovirus exposure and HLA in healthy donors. The PCR was carried out with 60 Vbeta primers and 13 Jbeta primers. The protocol was immunoSEQ multiplex PCR, while the TCRdb copy is restricted to in-frame clones and leaves out a portion. The table records approximately 150,000 clones, 65% to 85% of them present only once. Material: PBMCs. The receptors here all came from a man aged 60 to 75 in good health and CMV-seronegative.

This chain connects TRBV7-2 to TRBJ2-2; unclear D gene. The V gene lost 3 bases and the J gene lost 3 bases, with 8 bases spanning the gap. CDR3 length equals 14 residues. The V gene's germline CDR1 is SGHTA and CDR2 FQGNSA. Written as DNA, the CDR3 is TGTGCCAGCAGCTTCCACAGAGACACCGGGGAGCTGTTTTTT. This codes for CASSFHRDTGELFF.

The CDR3 nucleotides are TGTGCCAGCAGCGCCCTGGGACGGGGGGCCTATGGCTACACCTTC. This sequence encodes CASSALGRGAYGYTF. The V and J genes are TRBV21-1 and TRBJ1-2. TRBV21-1 is flagged as a pseudogene. This CDR3 is 15 amino acids long.

This clone was detected a few times. The chain has TRBV2 and TRBJ1-5; weak D call: TRBD1 (6 bases). Trimming took off 6 bases at V and 0 bases at J, with 12 bases between the two ends. Germline-derived CDR1 and CDR2 are SNHLY and FYNNEI. The length of the CDR3 is 15 residues. CDR3 bases: TGTGCCAGCAGGAATACAGGGTCTAGCAATCAGCCCCAGCATTTT. Protein sequence: CASRNTGSSNQPQHF.

The chain is built from TRBV7-2 and TRBJ1-2; the match to TRBD1 covers 7 bases. The J segment lost 4 bases and the V segment lost 0 bases, leaving 5 bases of the junction unmatched. The CDR3 contains 15 residues. Germline CDR1 SGHTA, CDR2 FQGNSA. This CDR3 is CASSLAQGQIYGYTF. In DNA form, the CDR3 reads TGTGCCAGCAGCTTAGCGCAGGGACAGATCTATGGCTACACCTTC.

The J gene is TRBJ2-7, the V gene TRBV4-2; possible D gene TRBD2, 6 bases. CDR1 is LGHNA and CDR2 is YNFKEQ in the germline V gene. The ends were cut back, 0 bases at V and 4 bases at J, with 22 bases in the middle. This CDR3 region has 18 residues. The CDR3 reads CASSQDFSTGTVAYEQYF. Written as DNA, the CDR3 is TGTGCCAGCAGCCAAGATTTCTCCACCGGGACTGTGGCTTACGAGCAGTACTTC.

This clone has only one observation. V is TRBV6-5 and J is TRBJ1-2; 8 bases fit TRBD1. V gave up 0 bases and J gave up 5 bases; unmatched junction bases: 2. This CDR3 has 14 amino acids. From germline, CDR1 is MNHEY and CDR2 SVGAGI. The CDR3 protein is CASSYSQGAYGYTF. The CDR3, as DNA: TGTGCCAGCAGTTACTCGCAGGGGGCGTATGGCTACACCTTC.

The rearrangement links TRBV19 to TRBJ2-6; D unclear. This CDR3 contains 17 residues. Germline V gene data show CDR1 as LNHDA and CDR2 as SQIVND (reference sequence). The V end was cut by 6 bases, the J end by 0 bases, with 15 bases between. DNA for the CDR3: TGTGCCAGTAGCGTAGACCACAGTACCTCTGGGGCCAACGTCCTGACTTTC. The encoded protein is CASSVDHSTSGANVLTF.

Notes on this clone: In the same sample, other DNA sequences code for this CDR3. The genes are TRBV6-5 and TRBJ1-5; maybe TRBD1 (5 bases). The V gene's germline CDR1 is MNHEY and CDR2 SVGAGI. V shed 0 bases and J shed 2 bases, with 8 bases lying between them. The CDR3 sequence is 15 residues long. The CDR3 coding sequence is TGTGCCAGCAGTTACTCAGGGGCAGGCAATCAGCCCCAGCATTTT. Protein product: CASSYSGAGNQPQHF.

This clone was seen only a few times. The V gene is TRBV10-3, the J gene TRBJ1-6; D is perhaps TRBD1 (6 bases). V gave up 1 base and J gave up 9 bases, with 19 bases separating them. Germline V lookup: CDR1 ENHRY, CDR2 SYGVKD. The CDR3 has 17 residues. The CDR3 loop reads CAISEFTDRPGGSPLHF. Here the CDR3 DNA reads TGTGCCATCAGTGAGTTCACTGACAGGCCTGGAGGTTCACCCCTCCACTTT.